This T cell receptor beta chain was identified during a study of OX40 agonist ivuxolimab in advanced cancers. At the level of the study: The study treated patients with ivuxolimab, an agonistic anti-OX40 (CD134) antibody. Patients achieving partial responses numbered three: one hepatocellular carcinoma case and two cutaneous melanoma cases.

This clone has more than one count but fewer than ten. This table comes from immunoSEQ multiplex PCR, and its TCRdb copy is limited to in-frame clones, with some not included. Of some 35,000 clones listed, approximately 82% are singletons. CDR1 is SGHDT, CDR2 YYEEEE, per germline. The J segment lost 2 bases and the V segment lost 0 bases, leaving 1 base of the junction unmatched. The CDR3 extends over 15 amino acids. The receptor was isolated from an adult with an advanced solid tumor such as melanoma, head and neck, liver or kidney cancer. This chain connects TRBV5-6 to TRBJ2-1; 8 bases align to TRBD2. The material was CD4+ or CD8+ T cells sorted from blood, obtained in a trial of the OX40 agonist ivuxolimab. The CDR3 here is CASSLGAGAYNEQFF. As DNA, the CDR3 is TGTGCCAGCAGCTTGGGAGCGGGGGCCTACAATGAGCAGTTCTTC.